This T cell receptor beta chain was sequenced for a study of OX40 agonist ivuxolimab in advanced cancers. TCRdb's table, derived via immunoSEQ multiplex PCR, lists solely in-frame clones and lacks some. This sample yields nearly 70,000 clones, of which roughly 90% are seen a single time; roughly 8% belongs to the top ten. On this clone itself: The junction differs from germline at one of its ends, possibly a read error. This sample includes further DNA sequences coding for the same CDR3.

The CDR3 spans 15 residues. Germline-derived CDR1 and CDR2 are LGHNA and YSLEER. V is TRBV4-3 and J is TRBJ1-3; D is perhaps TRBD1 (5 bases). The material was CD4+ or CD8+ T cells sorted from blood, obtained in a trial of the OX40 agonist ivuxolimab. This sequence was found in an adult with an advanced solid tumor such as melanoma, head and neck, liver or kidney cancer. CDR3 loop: CASSPRIGAGNTIYF. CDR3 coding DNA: TGCGCCAGTAGCCCGAGGATAGGGGCGGGAAACACCATATATTTT.